This paragraph reports one T cell receptor (beta chain). The antigen remains undetermined. This entry is derived from a study of T cell responses to AZD1222 COVID-19 vaccine. Regarding the study as a whole: Spike was spanned by vaccine-associated CD4 TCRs, which were dominant at 160-218 and 743-854.

CDR3 size: 14 residues. Germline assignment: CDR1 SGDLS and CDR2 YYNGEE. The germline V and J ends were trimmed by 3 bases and 2 bases, with 11 bases remaining between them. Profiling relied on immunoSEQ multiplex PCR, and the TCRdb table lists in-frame clones only, not all of them. There are some 80,000 clones in the sample; around 90% occur only once, and 5% lies in the top ten. The rearrangement uses TRBV9 and TRBJ2-5; D might be TRBD1 (5 bases). The receptor's source is an adult in good health. Here the sequenced sample was peripheral blood, taken on day 0 of MenACWY control vaccination. The CDR3 bases are TGTGCCAGCAGCGCCACAGGAATGCAAGAGACCCAGTACTTC. This gives the protein CASSATGMQETQYF.